This entry lists 8 T cell receptor beta chains sequenced from one sample in a study of T cells in Graves' hyperthyroidism and ophthalmopathy. From RNA transcripts, TCR beta CDR3 regions were amplified. HTBI primers were employed in a first-round RT-PCR of the TCR CDR3. MiXCR, run by TCRdb on the multiplex PCR reads, gives a single entry per CDR3 protein. The sample records just under 750,000 distinct CDR3 sequences, roughly a third being singletons. Sequenced: blood. The receptors originated from a woman in her thirties or forties with Graves' hyperthyroidism.

Comment on this clonotype: A much larger clone lies one base from this, so it may be a read error. V usage is TRBV20-1 and J usage is TRBJ2-7, with 7 bases matching TRBD1. CDR3 length: 13 amino acids. V lost 3 bases and J lost 2; bases outside the gene matches: 4. CDR1 is DFQATT, CDR2 SNEGSKA, per germline (reference sequence). This chain's CDR3 is CSARSDRPYEQYF. Here the CDR3 DNA reads TGCAGTGCTAGGTCGGACAGGCCCTACGAGCAGTACTTC.

This clonotype came up many times. This rearrangement joins TRBV2 to TRBJ1-1; D is possibly TRBD1 (5 bases). The V gene lost 6 bases and the J gene lost 2 bases, with 10 bases spanning the gap. The CDR3 consists of 13 residues. Germline values: CDR1 SNHLY, CDR2 FYNNEI. The CDR3 DNA reads as TGTGCCAGCAGGACAGAGGGTAACACTGAAGCTTTCTTT. Translation: CASRTEGNTEAFF.

The V and J genes are TRBV10-3 and TRBJ1-2; D gene ambiguous. Germline V CDR1 and CDR2: ENHRY, SYGVKD. The CDR3 length is 13 residues. Trimming took 2 bases from V and 8 from J, leaving 12 bases between them. Here the CDR3 DNA reads TGTGCCATCAGTGAGGCCAGGTCTGACGGCTACACCTTC. Its translation: CAISEARSDGYTF.

About this clonotype itself: A clone one base away is much larger, so this may be a read error. The genes are TRBV5-1 and TRBJ1-1; 7 nucleotides line up with TRBD1. CDR1 is SGHRS, CDR2 YFSETQ, per germline. This CDR3 is built from 15 residues. The CDR3 loop reads CASRSGGGQNTGAFF. The CDR3 nucleotides read TGCGCCAGCAGGTCAGGGGGGGGACAGAACACTGGAGCTTTCTTT.

The chain joins TRBV10-3 to TRBJ1-1; 8 nucleotides agree with TRBD1. The V gene end was trimmed by 10 bases and the J gene end by 2 bases; junction bases not matched to a gene: 9. The germline V gene encodes CDR1 ENHRY and CDR2 SYGVKD. The CDR3 consists of 14 residues. The DNA of the CDR3 is TGTGCCAGCTTACACGACAGGGGTAACACTGAAGCTTTCTTT. It translates to CASLHDRGNTEAFF.

J is TRBJ1-1 and V is TRBV6-2 or TRBV6-3, with D possibly matching TRBD1 (5 bases). CDR1 and CDR2 (germline): MNHEY, SVGEGT. Trimming left V 2 bases short and J 11 bases short, with 12 bases between. The CDR3 is made up of 12 amino acids. CDR3 nucleotides: TGTGCCAGCAGTTACAGTCCCCGGGGGGCTTTCTTT. Its protein is CASSYSPRGAFF.

In regard to this clonotype: One end of the junction is discordant with germline, which a read error may explain. This chain joins TRBV29-1 and TRBJ2-3; tentative D call: TRBD2 (5 bases). In germline, CDR1 is SQVTM, CDR2 ANQGSEA. This CDR3 spans 15 amino acids. DNA for the CDR3: TGCAGCGTTGAAGGACAACTAGGGCCCACAGATACGCGGTATTTT. Translating it yields CSVEGQLGPTDTRYF.

At least ten counts were recorded for this clonotype. The chain combines TRBV10-3 with TRBJ2-7, with 7 bases fitting TRBD2. This CDR3 is built from 14 residues. CDR1 is ENHRY, CDR2 SYGVKD, per germline. With V trimmed by 7 bases and J by 1 base, 7 bases remained unmatched. The CDR3 nucleotides read TGTGCCATCACCGCGGGGGAAGGGTCCTACGAGCAGTACTTC. Residues: CAITAGEGSYEQYF.